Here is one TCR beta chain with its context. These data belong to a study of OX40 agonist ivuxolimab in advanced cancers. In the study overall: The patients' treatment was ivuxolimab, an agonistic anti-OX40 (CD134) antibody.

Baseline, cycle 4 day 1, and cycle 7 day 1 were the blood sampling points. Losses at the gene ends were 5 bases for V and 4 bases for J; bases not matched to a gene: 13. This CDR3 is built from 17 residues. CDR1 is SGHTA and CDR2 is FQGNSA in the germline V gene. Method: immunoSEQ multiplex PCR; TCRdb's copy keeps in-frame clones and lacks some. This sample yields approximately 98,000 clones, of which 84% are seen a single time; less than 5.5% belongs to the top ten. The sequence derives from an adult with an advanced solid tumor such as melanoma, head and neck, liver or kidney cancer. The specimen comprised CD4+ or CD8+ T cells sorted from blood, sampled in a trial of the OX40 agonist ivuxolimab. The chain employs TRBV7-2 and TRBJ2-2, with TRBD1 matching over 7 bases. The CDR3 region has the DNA TGTGCCAGCAGCCTAACAATCCCGGGACAGCGCACCGGGGAGCTGTTTTTT. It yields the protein CASSLTIPGQRTGELFF.